The 5 T cell receptor beta chains below were found in one sample sequenced in a study of CD8 T cells in Susac syndrome. Random hexamers were used to reverse transcribe the RNA input (about 0.45 to 1 ug). From the immunoSEQ multiplex PCR reads, TCRdb called clonotypes with MiXCR, one entry per CDR3 protein. The sample has 250,000 to 300,000 distinct CDR3 sequences, 89% seen once. The sample consisted of CD8+ T cells from PBMCs. These receptors originate from a human donor with multiple sclerosis.

This clonotype was detected once. This sequence joins TRBV23-1 and TRBJ1-2; perhaps TRBD1 as D (6 bases). TRBV23-1 is an open reading frame whose function is uncertain. CDR3 length equals 14 residues. The germline V and J ends were trimmed by 4 bases and 2 bases, with 11 bases remaining between them. The CDR3 DNA is TGCGCCAGCAGTCGAGATACAGGGAACTATGGCTACACCTTC. Its protein product is CASSRDTGNYGYTF.

CDR3 sequence (DNA): TGTGCCAGCAGCCGAATTCCGGGACAGGGAATGAACACTGAAGCTTTCTTT. The encoded protein is CASSRIPGQGMNTEAFF. The chain combines TRBV3-1 with TRBJ1-1; 9 bases match TRBD1. The V gene end was trimmed by 4 bases and the J gene end by 0 bases; junction bases not matched to a gene: 9. The CDR3 loop spans 17 amino acids. Germline V gene sequence: CDR1 LGHDT, CDR2 YNNKEL (reference sequence).

The genes are TRBV27 and TRBJ2-3, with 9 bases that match TRBD2. Germline V gene sequence: CDR1 MNHEY, CDR2 SMNVEV (reference sequence). With V trimmed by 2 bases and J by 1 base, 4 bases remained unmatched. There are 16 residues in the CDR3. DNA for the CDR3: TGTGCCAGCAGTTTACTCTCTAGCGGGGGCACAGATACGCAGTATTTT. Protein product: CASSLLSSGGTDTQYF.

This clonotype was seen only once. The chain couples TRBV5-6 to TRBJ2-3, with D possibly being TRBD1 (6 bases). The CDR3 has 13 residues. The V gene lost 5 bases and the J gene lost 6 bases, with 13 bases spanning the gap. Germline V CDR1 and CDR2: SGHDT, YYEEEE. The CDR3 DNA is TGTGCCAGCAGGTACCAGGGGTCTGATACGCAGTATTTT. Protein product: CASRYQGSDTQYF.

In DNA form, the CDR3 reads TGTGCCAGCACCCTGTATGGGGGTCTACAAGAGACCCAGTACTTC. Translation: CASTLYGGLQETQYF. The chain combines TRBV27 with TRBJ2-5; D may be TRBD1 or TRBD2 (5 bases each). This CDR3 has 15 residues. Trimming left V 7 bases short and J 2 bases short, with 17 bases between. Per germline, CDR1 MNHEY and CDR2 SMNVEV (reference sequence).